This T cell receptor (beta chain) was captured by sequencing in a study of T cells in Graves' hyperthyroidism and ophthalmopathy. Study in general: At initial diagnosis, before any treatment had begun, peripheral blood was obtained. The study, taken as a whole, reports: The blood repertoire included most of the expanded thyroid clonotypes above 0.001.

In germline, CDR1 is MNHNS, CDR2 SASEGT. This CDR3 has 14 residues. Of note for this clonotype: Its specificity is unknown. A much bigger clone sits one base away, suggesting this may be a read error.

Over 18 months, lack of ophthalmopathy progression marked Graves' hyperthyroidism as stable. Patients with uncontrolled infections, other autoimmune diseases, pregnancy or lactation were excluded. Amplified TCR beta CDR3 regions derived from RNA transcripts. TCR CDR3 underwent first-round RT-PCR with the HTBI primer set. TCRdb recomputed calls from the multiplex PCR reads with MiXCR, one row per CDR3 protein. Of around 300,000 distinct CDR3 sequences in the sample, roughly 14% are singletons; the top ten hold roughly 25%. The sequencing input was blood. The genes are TRBV6-1 and TRBJ2-1; D is perhaps TRBD1 (8 bases). The J call may be wrong; the DNA end is better matched by TRBJ2-7. The TCR originated in a woman aged 25 to 39 with Graves' hyperthyroidism. The CDR3 loop reads CASSGGQGGNEQYF. The CDR3 DNA reads as TGTGCCAGCAGTGGAGGACAGGGAGGGAATGAGCAGTACTTC.